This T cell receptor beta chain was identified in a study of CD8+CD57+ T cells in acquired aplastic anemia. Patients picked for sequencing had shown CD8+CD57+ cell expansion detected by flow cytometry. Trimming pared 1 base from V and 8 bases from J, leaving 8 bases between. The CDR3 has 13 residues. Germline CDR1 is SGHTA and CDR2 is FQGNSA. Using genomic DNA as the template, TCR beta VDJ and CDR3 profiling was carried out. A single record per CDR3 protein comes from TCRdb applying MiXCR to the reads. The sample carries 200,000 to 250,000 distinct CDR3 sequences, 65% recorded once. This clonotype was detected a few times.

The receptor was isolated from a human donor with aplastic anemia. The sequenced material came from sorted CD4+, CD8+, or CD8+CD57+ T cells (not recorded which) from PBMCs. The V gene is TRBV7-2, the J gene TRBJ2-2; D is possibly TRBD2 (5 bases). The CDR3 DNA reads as TGTGCCAGCAGCTTAGGTAGCGTGGGGGAGCTGTTTTTT. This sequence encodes CASSLGSVGELFF.